This passage covers 12 T cell receptor beta chains from one sample sequenced in a study of cytomegalovirus exposure and HLA in healthy donors. PCR primers comprised 60 Vbeta and 13 Jbeta primers. The method was immunoSEQ multiplex PCR; TCRdb's version includes in-frame clones alone and lacks a portion of them. The sample yields under 300,000 clones, roughly 81% seen once. Sequences were obtained from PBMCs. The origin of the receptors is a woman aged 40-49 years in good health and CMV-seropositive.

The CDR3 sequence: CASSSGKAYEQYF. The CDR3 DNA is TGCGCCAGCAGCTCCGGGAAAGCCTACGAGCAGTACTTC. The rearrangement uses TRBV5-1 and TRBJ2-7; possible D gene TRBD2, 5 bases. V dropped 3 bases and J dropped 2 bases, with 9 bases sitting between them. Germline values: CDR1 SGHRS, CDR2 YFSETQ. The CDR3 is made up of 13 amino acids.

This chain joins TRBV29-1 and TRBJ2-1; D gene unclear. The CDR3 has 12 amino acids. Trimming took off 8 bases at V and 3 bases at J, with 11 bases between the two ends. Germline V gene sequence: CDR1 SQVTM, CDR2 ANQGSEA. The CDR3 protein is CSFGAIYNEQFF. DNA of the CDR3: TGCAGCTTCGGAGCTATCTACAATGAGCAGTTCTTC.

This chain links TRBV13 with TRBJ1-2; 7 positions agree with TRBD1. The length of the CDR3 is 16 residues. Germline CDR1 reads PRHDT; CDR2 reads FYEKMQ (reference sequence). V lost 3 bases and J lost 2; bases outside the gene matches: 9. The CDR3 DNA reads TGTGCCAGCAGCTTCGGCAGGGGGTCACGGAACTATGGCTACACCTTC. Translation: CASSFGRGSRNYGYTF. Full variable domain (outside the CDR3, taken from reference TRBV13 and TRBJ1-2): AAGVIQSPRHLIKEKRETATLKCYPIPRHDTVYWYQQGPGQDPQFLISFYEKMQSDKGSIPDRFSAQQFSDYHSELNMSSLELGDSALYFCASSFGRGSRNYGYTFGSGTRLTVV.

The V call is TRBV28, the J call TRBJ1-6, with 8 bases matching TRBD1. Germline V lookup: CDR1 MDHEN, CDR2 SYDVKM. This CDR3 has 15 residues. V lost 7 bases to trimming and J lost 11 bases; unmatched junction nucleotides: 13. The CDR3 DNA reads TGTGCCAGCATAGAGGCGGGGACAGGCCGACCACCCCTCCACTTT. It translates to CASIEAGTGRPPLHF. Full variable domain (remainder filled in from reference TRBV28 and TRBJ1-6): DVKVTQSSRYLVKRTGEKVFLECVQDMDHENMFWYRQDPGLGLRLIYFSYDVKMKEKGDIPEGYSVSREKKERFSLILESASTNQTSMYLCASIEAGTGRPPLHFGNGTRLTVT.

Details on this clone: The germline gene is not matched at one end of the junction; a read error may be the cause. The same CDR3 also results from other DNA sequences found in this sample. V usage is TRBV27 and J usage is TRBJ2-7, with TRBD2 matching 10 bases. The CDR3 loop spans 16 amino acids. The germline CDR1 and CDR2 sequences are MNHEY and SMNVEV (reference sequence). The CDR3 DNA reads TGCGCCAGCAGGCCTGACACGACTAGCGGGTACTACGAGCAGTACTTC. Protein sequence: CASRPDTTSGYYEQYF.

This clone was counted only a few times. In DNA form, the CDR3 reads TGTGCCAGCAAACGGGGAACGGACAGGGGCACTGAAGCTTTCTTT. This encodes CASKRGTDRGTEAFF. The rearrangement joins TRBV19 to TRBJ1-1; 9 bases line up with TRBD1. CDR3 length: 15 amino acids. V lost 9 bases to trimming and J lost 4 bases; unmatched junction nucleotides: 12. CDR1 and CDR2 from the germline V gene are LNHDA and SQIVND (reference sequence).

The chain combines TRBV9 with TRBJ2-1; 7 nucleotides agree with TRBD1. Germline lookup yields CDR1 SGDLS and CDR2 YYNGEE. This CDR3 has 13 amino acids. The V gene end was trimmed by 4 bases and the J gene end by 5 bases; junction bases not matched to a gene: 3. The CDR3 DNA reads TGTGCCAGCAGCAGGGACAGTCACAATGAGCAGTTCTTC. Its translation: CASSRDSHNEQFF.

This rearrangement joins TRBV19 to TRBJ1-5, with D tentatively TRBD1 (6 bases). V lost 2 bases, J lost 0 bases, and 14 bases lay in between. The CDR3 is 17 amino acids. Looked up from germline, CDR1 is LNHDA and CDR2 is SQIVND (reference sequence). The CDR3, as DNA: TGTGCCAGTAGTATATCCGGGACACCATATAGCAATCAGCCCCAGCATTTT. Amino acids: CASSISGTPYSNQPQHF.

V usage is TRBV29-1 and J usage is TRBJ1-5, with D perhaps matching TRBD1 (5 bases). The CDR3 covers 14 residues. V lost 4 bases, J lost 1 base, and 11 bases lay in between. Germline V gene lookup returns CDR1 SQVTM and CDR2 ANQGSEA. The CDR3 DNA sequence: TGCAGCGTTGCGCAGGGTACGAGCAATCAGCCCCAGCATTTT. This gives the protein CSVAQGTSNQPQHF.

CDR3 loop: CASRRGQVRTEAFF. The CDR3 bases are TGTGCCAGCAGACGCGGACAGGTACGAACTGAAGCTTTCTTT. The genes are TRBV6-5 and TRBJ1-1; 7 bases align to TRBD1. The CDR3 spans 14 residues. Trimming cost V 6 bases and J 5 bases; bases outside gene matches: 9. Germline V gene lookup returns CDR1 MNHEY and CDR2 SVGAGI.

The chain joins TRBV18 to TRBJ1-3; TRBD1 matches 7 bases. The CDR3 runs 14 residues. In germline, CDR1 is KGHSH, CDR2 LQKENI. Unmatched junction bases numbered 4, after V lost 4 bases and J lost 4 bases. CDR3 protein: CASSRQGFGNTIYF. CDR3 sequence (DNA): TGTGCCAGCTCACGACAGGGCTTCGGAAACACCATATATTTT. Full variable domain (outside the CDR3, taken from reference TRBV18 and TRBJ1-3): NAGVMQNPRHLVRRRGQEARLRCSPMKGHSHVYWYRQLPEEGLKFMVYLQKENIIDESGMPKERFSAEFPKEGPSILRIQQVVRGDSAAYFCASSRQGFGNTIYFGEGSWLTVV.

The chain combines TRBV29-1 with TRBJ1-1, with 7 bases aligning to TRBD1. Looked up from germline, CDR1 is SQVTM and CDR2 is ANQGSEA. This CDR3 is 12 amino acids long. CDR3 sequence (DNA): TGCGCTACCACCCGGGACAGATATGAAGCTTTCTTT. Residues: CATTRDRYEAFF.